This T cell receptor (beta chain) was sequenced in a study of CD8 T cells in ankylosing spondylitis. Each CDR3 protein is one row after TCRdb ran MiXCR on the 5' RACE reads. The sample yields 150,000 to 200,000 distinct CDR3 sequences, around 19% seen once. Unmatched junction bases numbered 12, after V lost 4 bases and J lost 2 bases. Germline CDR1 DFQATT, CDR2 SNEGSKA (reference sequence). The CDR3 consists of 16 residues. This clonotype was detected many times. This TCR came from a male donor with ankylosing spondylitis or in good health (not recorded which). Material: blood, either unsorted or a sorted T cell fraction (not recorded which). V gene TRBV20-1 combines with J gene TRBJ2-3, with 7 bases matching TRBD2. CDR3 nucleotides: TGCAGTGCTACTAGCCGAGCGGGACCACCCACAGATACGCAGTATTTT. Protein product: CSATSRAGPPTDTQYF.